In this sample, the clone carrying this TCR beta chain turned up a few times. Its antigen is still unknown. Using immunoSEQ multiplex PCR, the repertoire was profiled, and TCRdb retains in-frame clones only, with some absent. The sample lists approximately 33,000 clones; 60% to 80% were seen once. The sample is drawn from a study of cytotoxic CD8 clonotypes in ibrutinib-treated CLL. Whole-study context: Median treatment time before response sampling was roughly twelve months, range 6 to 36.

This CDR3 has 15 residues. The J segment lost 10 bases and the V segment lost 3 bases, leaving 6 bases of the junction unmatched. Germline CDR1 SGHTA, CDR2 FQGNSA. Study-level results: Clonality was higher at baseline than in age-matched healthy donors and tracked circulating CD8+ T-cell counts. Clonality showed a rise at ibrutinib response that reversed toward baseline at progression.

The rearrangement joins TRBV7-2 to TRBJ2-3; 14 bases are shared with TRBD2. The specimen was PBMCs, collected before ibrutinib treatment. The TCR was taken from a human donor with chronic lymphocytic leukemia. The CDR3 protein is CASSLGLAGAFSQYF. As DNA, the CDR3 is TGTGCCAGCAGCTTGGGACTAGCGGGAGCATTTTCGCAGTATTTT.